The 28 T cell receptor beta chains below were found in one sample sequenced in a study of T cell repertoires in cytomegalovirus infection. TCRdb reanalysed the reads using MiXCR and keeps one entry per CDR3 protein. Seen here are about 310,000 distinct CDR3 sequences, 20% to 25% observed once, and the top ten hold 10% to 15%. For these receptors, no antigen is known. The source was cultured PBMCs, collected from culture after CMV antigen stimulation. The origin of the receptors is a human donor in good health (CMV status not recorded). Some clones in this sample may be carry-over from other donors' samples.

The rearrangement uses TRBV4-1 and TRBJ2-7; 14 bases match TRBD2. V was pared by 3 bases and J by 6 bases, with 4 bases of the junction left unmatched. CDR3 length equals 15 residues. Germline V lookup: CDR1 MGHRA, CDR2 YSYEKL. The CDR3 reads CASSHGTSGSTEQYF. The CDR3 DNA follows: TGCGCCAGCAGCCACGGGACTAGCGGGAGTACCGAGCAGTACTTC.

The chain links TRBV27 to TRBJ2-1; 9 bases agree with TRBD1. V shed 1 base, J shed 9 bases, and the junction held 7 bases outside the gene matches. Germline loops: CDR1 MNHEY, CDR2 SMNVEV (reference sequence). The CDR3 contains 15 residues. Here the CDR3 reads CASSLFGTGWGEQFF. The CDR3 DNA reads as TGTGCCAGCAGTTTATTTGGGACAGGGTGGGGTGAGCAGTTCTTC.

The CDR3 DNA follows: TGTGCCAGCAGCAAGCGACAGGGGTTAACTGAAGCTTTCTTT. It yields the protein CASSKRQGLTEAFF. J is TRBJ1-1 and V is TRBV6-5; 8 bases fit TRBD1. CDR1 is MNHEY and CDR2 is SVGAGI in the germline V gene. The CDR3 covers 14 residues. Trimming at V came to 6 bases and at J to 5 bases, leaving 8 bases not matched to a gene.

This clonotype was seen ten or more times. The chain has TRBV7-2 and TRBJ2-5; no clear D. CDR1 is SGHTA and CDR2 is FQGNSA in the germline V gene. V was trimmed by 4 bases and J by 5 bases, leaving 14 bases between them. CDR3 length: 14 residues. CDR3 residues: CASSSRTTVETQYF. The CDR3 DNA reads as TGTGCCAGCAGCTCCCGAACCACGGTGGAGACCCAGTACTTC.

This clonotype was observed a few times. The rearrangement links TRBV11-2 to TRBJ2-3; 7 positions match TRBD2. The CDR3 contains 14 residues. V trimming: 3 bases; J trimming: 4 bases; junction bases outside the gene matches: 4. The germline CDR1 and CDR2 sequences are SGHAT and FQNNGV. For the CDR3, the DNA is TGTGCCAGCAGCTTTTGGGGAGGGGCAGATACGCAGTATTTT. Residues: CASSFWGGADTQYF.

This clonotype appeared many times. V gene TRBV6-5 combines with J gene TRBJ2-1, with TRBD2 matching 13 bases. The J segment lost 10 bases and the V segment lost 8 bases, leaving 8 bases of the junction unmatched. There are 14 residues in the CDR3. Germline V lookup: CDR1 MNHEY, CDR2 SVGAGI. CDR3 nucleotide sequence: TGTGCCAGCGTTACTAGCGGGAGGGGGGGAGAGCAGTTCTTC. Protein product: CASVTSGRGGEQFF.

This rearrangement joins TRBV25-1 to TRBJ1-4; D ambiguous. Germline V gene data show CDR1 as MGHDK and CDR2 as SYGVNS. Trimming cost V 4 bases and J 8 bases, with 14 bases left between them. The CDR3 is 14 amino acids. The CDR3 DNA sequence: TGTGCCAGCAGTGCCCGTGTAGGTTTCGAAAAACTGTTTTTT. The encoded protein is CASSARVGFEKLFF.

The rearrangement links TRBV20-1 to TRBJ2-1, with 10 bases aligning to TRBD2. This CDR3 has 14 residues. Germline CDR1 reads DFQATT; CDR2 reads SNEGSKA (reference sequence). The V gene end was trimmed by 5 bases and the J gene end by 4 bases; junction bases not matched to a gene: 5. CDR3 protein: CSAPLAGVYNEQFF. The DNA of the CDR3 is TGCAGTGCTCCTCTAGCGGGAGTATACAATGAGCAGTTCTTC.

The V call is TRBV7-8, the J call TRBJ1-6; D might be TRBD1 (6 bases). Deletions cut 1 base from V and 5 bases from J, with 9 bases between. The CDR3 contains 15 residues. Per the germline V gene, CDR1 is SGHVS and CDR2 is FQNEAQ. CDR3 sequence (DNA): TGTGCCAGCAGCTTAGTCAAGGGGGATAATTCACCCCTCCACTTT. This encodes CASSLVKGDNSPLHF. The variable domain in full, completed from reference TRBV7-8 and TRBJ1-6, reads GAGVSQSPRYKVAKRGQDVALRCDPISGHVSLFWYQQALGQGPEFLTYFQNEAQLDKSGLPSDRFFAERPEGSVSTLKIQRTQQEDSAVYLCASSLVKGDNSPLHFGNGTRLTVT.

This clonotype was observed many times. The chain carries TRBV7-3 and TRBJ2-1; possible D gene TRBD2, 7 bases. The germline V and J ends were trimmed by 4 bases and 9 bases, with 25 bases remaining between them. The V gene's germline CDR1 is SGHTA and CDR2 FQGTGA. There are 17 residues in the CDR3. The CDR3: CASSSRGGGEGHAEQFF. DNA of the CDR3: TGTGCCAGCAGCTCTCGGGGCGGGGGCGAGGGTCACGCTGAGCAGTTCTTC.

This chain links TRBV4-1 with TRBJ2-7, with D possibly being TRBD1 (5 bases). Per germline, CDR1 MGHRA and CDR2 YSYEKL. Trimming shortened V by 11 bases and J by 3 bases, and 26 bases separated the two germline ends. The CDR3 is 16 residues long. The CDR3 here is CAPKLLPGPRDYEQYF. As DNA, the CDR3 is TGCGCCCCCAAACTTCTCCCAGGGCCAAGGGACTACGAGCAGTACTTC.

This clonotype was counted many times. The chain employs TRBV7-9 and TRBJ2-6; no reliable D call. From germline, CDR1 is SEHNR and CDR2 FQNEAQ (reference sequence). The CDR3 is 17 amino acids. The V end was cut by 1 base, the J end by 0 bases, with 10 bases between. CDR3 region: CASSLGAGSSGANVLTF. CDR3 sequence (DNA): TGTGCCAGCAGCTTAGGGGCAGGCTCCTCTGGGGCCAACGTCCTGACTTTC.

This clonotype was recorded a few times. The chain couples TRBV11-2 to TRBJ2-7; D is tentatively TRBD1 or TRBD2 (5 bases each). From germline, CDR1 is SGHAT and CDR2 FQNNGV. V dropped 0 bases and J dropped 2 bases, with 11 bases sitting between them. CDR3 length: 15 residues. As DNA, the CDR3 is TGTGCCAGCAGCTTAGATTCCGGGGCCCCCTACGAGCAGTACGTC. It codes for CASSLDSGAPYEQYV.

In this sample, this clonotype turned up a few times. The gene calls are TRBV11-2 and TRBJ2-3; 8 nucleotides match TRBD1. Germline lookup yields CDR1 SGHAT and CDR2 FQNNGV. The CDR3 is 16 amino acids. V was clipped by 2 bases and J by 1 base; unmatched bases: 5. Here the CDR3 reads CASSLRQGFRTDTQYF. CDR3 nucleotide sequence: TGTGCCAGCAGCTTAAGACAGGGGTTTCGCACAGATACGCAGTATTTT.

This clonotype was counted a single time. The rearrangement links TRBV5-6 to TRBJ2-1; D perhaps matches TRBD2 (5 bases). Between the trimmed V and J ends, which lost 4 bases and 8 bases, there was a span of 16 bases. The CDR3 runs 14 residues. Germline CDR1 is SGHDT and CDR2 is YYEEEE. CDR3 sequence reads: CASSSTRAGHEQFF. Written as DNA, the CDR3 is TGTGCCAGCAGCAGCACTAGGGCCGGGCATGAGCAGTTCTTC.

The chain combines TRBV20-1 with TRBJ2-2; D possibly uses TRBD1 or TRBD2 (5 bases each). V was pared by 1 base and J by 1 base, with 31 bases between. From germline, CDR1 is DFQATT and CDR2 SNEGSKA (reference sequence). CDR3 length equals 22 residues. CDR3 in amino acids: CSARAPPVQAGTVGRNTGELFF. CDR3 bases: TGCAGTGCTAGAGCCCCACCAGTACAGGCTGGGACCGTCGGTCGGAACACCGGGGAGCTGTTTTTT.

The rearrangement uses TRBV20-1 and TRBJ1-6; no firm D call. Between the trimmed V and J ends, which lost 4 bases and 10 bases, there was a span of 17 bases. There are 14 residues in the CDR3. Germline CDR1 reads DFQATT; CDR2 reads SNEGSKA (reference sequence). The CDR3, as DNA: TGCAGTGCTATGGACCCCCGCCGGGCCTCACCCCTCCACTTT. It yields the protein CSAMDPRRASPLHF.

The chain combines TRBV7-2 with TRBJ1-2; weak D call: TRBD1 (5 bases). This CDR3 spans 14 amino acids. In germline, CDR1 is SGHTA, CDR2 FQGNSA. The V and J ends lost 4 bases and 2 bases respectively, with 11 bases between them. The CDR3 region has the DNA TGTGCCAGCAGCTCCCTGGGGGGAAACTATGGCTACACCTTC. Amino acids: CASSSLGGNYGYTF.

This clonotype was seen more than once but under ten times. This chain uses TRBV12-5 with TRBJ1-1, with TRBD1 as a possible D gene (5 bases). CDR3 length: 16 residues. The V and J ends lost 1 base and 4 bases respectively, with 16 bases between them. The V gene's germline CDR1 is LGHNT and CDR2 FRNRAP. Here the CDR3 DNA reads TGTGCTAGTGGTTTGGACAGACTAGGGGAGGGCACTGAAGCTTTCTTT. Translated, it gives CASGLDRLGEGTEAFF.

The chain carries TRBV2 and TRBJ2-5; D perhaps matches TRBD2 (5 bases). The CDR3 is 15 residues long. Germline V lookup: CDR1 SNHLY, CDR2 FYNNEI. The V gene lost 7 bases and the J gene lost 4 bases, with 19 bases spanning the gap. The CDR3 is CASKSSWPSGETQYF. CDR3 in DNA: TGTGCCAGCAAGTCCTCATGGCCCAGCGGAGAGACCCAGTACTTC.

This chain links TRBV7-9 with TRBJ1-4; tentatively, D is TRBD1 (6 bases). Germline assignment: CDR1 SEHNR and CDR2 FQNEAQ (reference sequence). V lost 4 bases and J 3 bases, leaving 15 bases between the germline ends. This CDR3 has 16 amino acids. The DNA of the CDR3 is TGTGCCAGCAGCTCCCGACAGGCCCGCTCTAATGAAAAACTGTTTTTT. The encoded protein is CASSSRQARSNEKLFF.

A remark on this clonotype: Sequence at one end of the junction differs from germline and may be a read error. V usage is TRBV5-3 and J usage is TRBJ2-1; maybe TRBD2 (5 bases). Being an ORF, TRBV5-3 has a function that is uncertain. The CDR3 is 15 residues long. The CDR3 is CASSLALGSVNEQFF. For the CDR3, the DNA is TGTGCCAGCAGCTTGGCTTTAGGTAGCGTCAATGAGCAGTTCTTC.

This clonotype was picked up a small number of times. This chain joins TRBV11-2 and TRBJ1-2, with a possible D match to TRBD1 (6 bases). The CDR3 length is 14 residues. Germline-derived CDR1 and CDR2 are SGHAT and FQNNGV. Trimming left V 4 bases short and J 0 bases short, with 9 bases between. CDR3 in DNA: TGTGCCAGCAGCTCACAGGGATCTAACTATGGCTACACCTTC. Protein sequence: CASSSQGSNYGYTF.

This clonotype was recorded a few times. CDR3 amino acids: CASGSGTSYEQYF. In nucleotides, the CDR3 is TGTGCCAGCGGGAGCGGGACCTCCTACGAGCAGTACTTC. V is TRBV28 and J is TRBJ2-7; 7 positions match TRBD2. Losses at the gene ends were 8 bases for V and 0 bases for J; bases not matched to a gene: 4. This CDR3 contains 13 residues. The germline gives CDR1 MDHEN, CDR2 SYDVKM.

The rearrangement links TRBV29-1 to TRBJ1-2; possible D gene TRBD1, 5 bases. The CDR3 totals 16 residues. Germline V gene data show CDR1 as SQVTM and CDR2 as ANQGSEA. Trimming removed 7 bases at V and 5 bases at J, with 26 bases between. In DNA form, the CDR3 reads TGCAGCGCTCTCTACCGGGGCCCAGGTATTGATTATGGCTACACCTTC. Translation gives CSALYRGPGIDYGYTF.

Many counts were recorded for this clonotype. This chain joins TRBV7-2 and TRBJ2-7; TRBD1 aligns across 8 bases. CDR1 is SGHTA, CDR2 FQGNSA, per germline. J lost 3 bases, V lost 8 bases, and 6 bases had no gene match. The CDR3 runs to 13 residues. In DNA, the CDR3 is TGTGCCAGCGTAAACAGGGGGAGCTACGAGCAGTACTTC. Translating it yields CASVNRGSYEQYF.

This clonotype was seen only a few times. The chain has TRBV12-5 and TRBJ2-5, with a possible D match to TRBD2 (5 bases). The germline V gene encodes CDR1 LGHNT and CDR2 FRNRAP. V dropped 5 bases and J dropped 1 base, with 11 bases sitting between them. This CDR3 region has 14 residues. The CDR3 here is CASGTGLPQETQYF. The CDR3 nucleotides read TGTGCTAGTGGTACCGGACTTCCCCAAGAGACCCAGTACTTC.

This chain connects TRBV28 to TRBJ1-4; D not certain. The CDR3 runs to 12 residues. Germline V gene sequence: CDR1 MDHEN, CDR2 SYDVKM. The ends were cut back, 2 bases at V and 8 bases at J, with 6 bases in the middle. This CDR3 reads CASSLPPEKLFF. The CDR3 coding sequence is TGTGCCAGCAGTTTACCTCCCGAAAAACTGTTTTTT.